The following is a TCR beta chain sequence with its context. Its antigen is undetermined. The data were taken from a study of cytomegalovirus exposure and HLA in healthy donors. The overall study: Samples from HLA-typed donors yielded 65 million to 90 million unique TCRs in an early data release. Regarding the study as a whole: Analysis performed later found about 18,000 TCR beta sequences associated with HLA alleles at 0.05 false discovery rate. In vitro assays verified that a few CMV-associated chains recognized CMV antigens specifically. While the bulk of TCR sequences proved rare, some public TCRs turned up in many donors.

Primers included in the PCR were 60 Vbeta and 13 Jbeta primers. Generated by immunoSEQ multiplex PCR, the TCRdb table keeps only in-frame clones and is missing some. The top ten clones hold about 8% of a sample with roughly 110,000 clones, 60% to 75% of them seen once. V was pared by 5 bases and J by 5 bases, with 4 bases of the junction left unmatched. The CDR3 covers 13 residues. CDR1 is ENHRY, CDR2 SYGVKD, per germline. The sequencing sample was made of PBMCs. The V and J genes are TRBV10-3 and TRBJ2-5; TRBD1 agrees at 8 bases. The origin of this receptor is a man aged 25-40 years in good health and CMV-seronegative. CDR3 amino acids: CAISQGAGETQYF. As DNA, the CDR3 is TGTGCCATCAGTCAGGGGGCGGGGGAGACCCAGTACTTC.